One and the same sample provided the 26 T cell receptor beta chains below, sequenced in a study of cytomegalovirus exposure and HLA in healthy donors. Primers included in the PCR were 60 Vbeta and 13 Jbeta primers. TCRdb keeps only in-frame clones here, not all; method: immunoSEQ multiplex PCR. The sample records under 150,000 clones, roughly 72% being singletons. The specimen sequenced was PBMCs. These receptors came from a man between 40 and 49 years old in good health and CMV-seronegative.

The chain carries TRBV9 and TRBJ1-2; D perhaps matches TRBD1 (5 bases). V lost 4 bases to trimming and J lost 5 bases, with 18 bases between them. CDR1 is SGDLS, CDR2 YYNGEE, per germline. This CDR3 has 15 amino acids. The CDR3 DNA reads TGTGCCAGCAGCTCGCACCCAGGGTTTCGGTATGGCTACACCTTC. Residues: CASSSHPGFRYGYTF.

The genes are TRBV5-1 and TRBJ2-3; 10 bases agree with TRBD1. Germline V lookup: CDR1 SGHRS, CDR2 YFSETQ. V lost 4 bases to trimming and J lost 4 bases; unmatched junction nucleotides: 12. CDR3 length equals 17 residues. CDR3 sequence (DNA): TGCGCCAGCAGCCCACTAGTCGGACAGGGGGTTTCAGATACGCAGTATTTT. Translating it yields CASSPLVGQGVSDTQYF.

This rearrangement joins TRBV30 to TRBJ1-1; D gene unclear. The CDR3 length is 10 residues. V lost 7 bases and J lost 7, with 10 bases in between. The germline CDR1 and CDR2 sequences are GTSNPN and SVGIG (reference sequence). For the CDR3, the DNA is TGTGCCTCATCAAGAGTTGAAGCTTTCTTT. Its protein is CASSRVEAFF.

V gene TRBV2 combines with J gene TRBJ2-1, with D possibly matching TRBD2 (5 bases). Trimming removed 7 bases from V and 5 bases from J, with 15 bases in between. This CDR3 comprises 14 residues. The germline CDR1 and CDR2 sequences are SNHLY and FYNNEI. The CDR3 loop is CASNLAGPNNEQFF. In DNA form, the CDR3 reads TGTGCCAGCAACCTAGCTGGGCCTAACAATGAGCAGTTCTTC.

This sequence joins TRBV5-1 and TRBJ2-3, with unresolved D. Germline V lookup: CDR1 SGHRS, CDR2 YFSETQ. V dropped 0 bases and J dropped 4 bases, with 9 bases sitting between them. The CDR3 is made up of 14 amino acids. The CDR3 sequence is CASSLAVRADTQYF. CDR3 nucleotide sequence: TGCGCCAGCAGCTTGGCCGTCCGCGCAGATACGCAGTATTTT.

The V gene is TRBV6-1, the J gene TRBJ2-2, with 9 bases aligning to TRBD1. The CDR3 has 17 amino acids. V trimming: 0 bases; J trimming: 5 bases; junction bases outside the gene matches: 7. CDR1 is MNHNS, CDR2 SASEGT, per germline. CDR3 coding DNA: TGTGCCAGCAGTGAAGCTGGGGGGACAGGGTGGACCGGGGAGCTGTTTTTT. As protein: CASSEAGGTGWTGELFF.

This chain links TRBV29-1 with TRBJ1-1; 8 bases are a match to TRBD1. The ends lost 7 bases at V and 6 bases at J; junction bases unmatched: 7. CDR1 and CDR2 (germline): SQVTM, ANQGSEA. This CDR3 spans 12 amino acids. The CDR3 loop reads CSAGQGKAEAFF. In DNA, the CDR3 is TGCAGCGCAGGACAGGGCAAAGCTGAAGCTTTCTTT.

This clone was recorded a few times. CDR3 in amino acids: CASSGVTELNSPLHF. The CDR3 DNA reads as TGTGCCAGCAGTGGTGTGACAGAGCTAAATTCACCCCTCCACTTT. The chain links TRBV2 to TRBJ1-6, with D maybe TRBD1 (5 bases). The V and J ends lost 4 bases and 7 bases respectively, with 14 bases between them. The CDR3 runs 15 residues. Germline loops: CDR1 SNHLY, CDR2 FYNNEI.

V usage is TRBV5-6 and J usage is TRBJ1-3, with D uncertain. Germline V gives CDR1 SGHDT, CDR2 YYEEEE. Trimming left V 1 base short and J 0 bases short, with 5 bases between. The CDR3 extends over 14 amino acids. In DNA form, the CDR3 reads TGTGCCAGCAGCTTGCGGAGCTCTGGAAACACCATATATTTT. Its protein is CASSLRSSGNTIYF.

The chain is built from TRBV9 and TRBJ2-5, with 9 bases aligning to TRBD2. Germline CDR1 is SGDLS and CDR2 is YYNGEE. This CDR3 comprises 15 residues. V trimming: 0 bases; J trimming: 5 bases; junction bases outside the gene matches: 5. CDR3 protein: CASSVVAGVGETQYF. As DNA, the CDR3 is TGTGCCAGCAGCGTAGTAGCGGGAGTGGGGGAGACCCAGTACTTC.

V gene TRBV28 combines with J gene TRBJ2-5; 14 bases map to TRBD2. Germline assignment: CDR1 MDHEN and CDR2 SYDVKM. The ends lost 6 bases at V and 4 bases at J; junction bases unmatched: 7. The CDR3 consists of 16 residues. For the CDR3, the DNA is TGTGCCAGCAGAGAAGAGGGACTAGCGGGGGCAGAGACCCAGTACTTC. The encoded protein is CASREEGLAGAETQYF.

The chain links TRBV19 to TRBJ2-5; the match to TRBD2 covers 12 bases. The J call could be wrong; TRBJ2-7 is a better fit for the DNA end. This CDR3 comprises 15 residues. The germline V gene has CDR1 LNHDA and CDR2 SQIVND (reference sequence). Here the CDR3 reads CASSILAGGPYEQYF. In DNA, the CDR3 is TGTGCCAGTAGCATCCTAGCGGGAGGGCCCTACGAGCAGTACTTC.

This sequence joins TRBV6-5 and TRBJ1-2, with a possible D match to TRBD1 (5 bases). Germline CDR1 is MNHEY and CDR2 is SVGAGI. Trimming pared 7 bases from V and 6 bases from J, leaving 12 bases between. The CDR3 spans 12 residues. In nucleotides, the CDR3 is TGTGCCAGCACCCACGGGGGGGATGGCTACACCTTC. This sequence encodes CASTHGGDGYTF.

The chain uses TRBV7-3 and TRBJ2-2; D call uncertain. Between the trimmed V and J ends, which lost 5 bases and 4 bases, there was a span of 11 bases. This CDR3 is 14 amino acids long. Germline V CDR1 and CDR2: SGHTA, FQGTGA. For the CDR3, the DNA is TGTGCCAGCAGCCAAAAAGCATCCACCGGGGAGCTGTTTTTT. Translation gives CASSQKASTGELFF.

The V and J genes are TRBV10-2 and TRBJ1-5; TRBD1 is a possible D gene (5 bases). CDR1 is WSHSY, CDR2 SAAADI, per germline. The ends were cut back, 3 bases at V and 4 bases at J, with 10 bases in the middle. The CDR3 totals 14 residues. DNA for the CDR3: TGCGCCAGCAGTGACAGGACACCTAATCAGCCCCAGCATTTT. Translation gives CASSDRTPNQPQHF.

This clone has just one count. The CDR3 DNA sequence: TGCGCCAGCAGCCAACCCGGACAGGGGGATGGCTACACCTTC. Its protein product is CASSQPGQGDGYTF. The chain combines TRBV4-1 with TRBJ1-2; the match to TRBD1 covers 10 bases. V lost 2 bases, J lost 6 bases, and 3 bases stayed unmatched. CDR3 size: 14 residues. Per germline, CDR1 MGHRA and CDR2 YSYEKL.

The chain employs TRBV28 and TRBJ1-5; 7 bases line up with TRBD1. V lost 0 bases, J lost 2 bases, and 1 base stayed unmatched. The germline gives CDR1 MDHEN, CDR2 SYDVKM. The CDR3 runs 15 residues. The CDR3 reads CASSLWGTGNQPQHF. DNA for the CDR3: TGTGCCAGCAGTTTATGGGGGACAGGCAATCAGCCCCAGCATTTT.

The V and J genes are TRBV7-3 and TRBJ2-1; 7 nucleotides agree with TRBD2. The CDR3 has 15 amino acids. From germline, CDR1 is SGHTA and CDR2 FQGTGA. With 1 base clipped from V and 2 bases from J, the junction kept 2 bases outside the gene matches. The CDR3 coding sequence is TGTGCCAGCAGCTTAATGGCGGGGGCCTACAATGAGCAGTTCTTC. Amino acids: CASSLMAGAYNEQFF.

The chain recombines TRBV11-2 with TRBJ1-1; the D gene is possibly TRBD1 (5 bases). Germline CDR1 and CDR2: SGHAT and FQNNGV. The CDR3 consists of 16 residues. The V end was cut by 0 bases, the J end by 1 base, with 12 bases between. CDR3 amino acids: CASSLELVRENTEAFF. CDR3 in DNA: TGTGCCAGCAGCTTAGAACTCGTCAGGGAGAACACTGAAGCTTTCTTT.

The chain carries TRBV2 and TRBJ2-3, with 8 bases fitting TRBD1. Per the germline V gene, CDR1 is SNHLY and CDR2 is FYNNEI. The CDR3 has 14 amino acids. With V trimmed by 11 bases and J by 1 base, 8 bases remained unmatched. The chain's CDR3 is CAAATGDGTDTQYF. The CDR3 region has the DNA TGTGCCGCGGCGACAGGGGACGGCACAGATACGCAGTATTTT.

Details on this clone: Different DNA sequences within this sample yield the same CDR3. V usage is TRBV7-9 and J usage is TRBJ1-1; TRBD1 might be the D (5 bases). CDR1 is SEHNR and CDR2 is FQNEAQ in the germline V gene (reference sequence). V was cut by 1 base and J by 7 bases, with 7 bases left in between. This CDR3 has 12 residues. The CDR3 region is CASSLVGGEAFF. The CDR3 coding sequence is TGTGCCAGCAGCTTAGTCGGGGGTGAAGCTTTCTTT.

The genes are TRBV4-1 and TRBJ2-1; 9 positions match TRBD2. J lost 3 bases, V lost 4 bases, and 4 bases had no gene match. Germline assignment: CDR1 MGHRA and CDR2 YSYEKL. The CDR3 has 15 residues. CDR3 region: CASSLRLADYNEQFF. The CDR3 coding sequence is TGCGCCAGCAGCCTCCGACTAGCGGACTACAATGAGCAGTTCTTC.

The chain couples TRBV27 to TRBJ1-5; TRBD1 agrees at 7 bases. The germline gives CDR1 MNHEY, CDR2 SMNVEV (reference sequence). CDR3 length: 14 amino acids. V shed 3 bases and J 3 bases; nucleotides not matched to a gene: 2. In nucleotides, the CDR3 is TGTGCCAGCAGTTTCAGGGGGAACAATCAGCCCCAGCATTTT. It specifies CASSFRGNNQPQHF.

This chain joins TRBV19 and TRBJ2-3, with 7 bases aligning to TRBD2. The trim removed 4 bases at V and 7 bases at J, leaving 14 bases unmatched. Germline V lookup: CDR1 LNHDA, CDR2 SQIVND (reference sequence). CDR3 length equals 16 residues. The CDR3 sequence: CASSTPGGSGANTQYF. CDR3 bases: TGTGCCAGTAGTACCCCCGGCGGGAGTGGTGCGAATACGCAGTATTTT.

The rearrangement links TRBV19 to TRBJ2-7, with 8 positions matching TRBD1. The CDR3 spans 13 residues. The V segment lost 8 bases and the J segment 4 bases; nucleotides outside the gene matches: 7. CDR1 is LNHDA and CDR2 is SQIVND in the germline V gene (reference sequence). Written as DNA, the CDR3 is TGTGCCAGTGGCAGGGGGCGTTCTTACGAGCAGTACTTC. Its protein product is CASGRGRSYEQYF. The entire variable domain, with the rest obtained from reference TRBV19 and TRBJ2-7, is as follows: DGGITQSPKYLFRKEGQNVTLSCEQNLNHDAMYWYRQDPGQGLRLIYYSQIVNDFQKGDIAEGYSVSREKKESFPLTVTSAQKNPTAFYLCASGRGRSYEQYFGPGTRLTVT.

The chain combines TRBV7-2 with TRBJ1-2; a possible D gene is TRBD1 (6 bases). CDR3 size: 14 residues. Trimming cost V 3 bases and J 1 base, with 9 bases left between them. Germline V gene sequence: CDR1 SGHTA, CDR2 FQGNSA. CDR3 protein: CASSLTGSNYGYTF. DNA of the CDR3: TGTGCCAGCAGCTTGACAGGAAGTAACTATGGCTACACCTTC.